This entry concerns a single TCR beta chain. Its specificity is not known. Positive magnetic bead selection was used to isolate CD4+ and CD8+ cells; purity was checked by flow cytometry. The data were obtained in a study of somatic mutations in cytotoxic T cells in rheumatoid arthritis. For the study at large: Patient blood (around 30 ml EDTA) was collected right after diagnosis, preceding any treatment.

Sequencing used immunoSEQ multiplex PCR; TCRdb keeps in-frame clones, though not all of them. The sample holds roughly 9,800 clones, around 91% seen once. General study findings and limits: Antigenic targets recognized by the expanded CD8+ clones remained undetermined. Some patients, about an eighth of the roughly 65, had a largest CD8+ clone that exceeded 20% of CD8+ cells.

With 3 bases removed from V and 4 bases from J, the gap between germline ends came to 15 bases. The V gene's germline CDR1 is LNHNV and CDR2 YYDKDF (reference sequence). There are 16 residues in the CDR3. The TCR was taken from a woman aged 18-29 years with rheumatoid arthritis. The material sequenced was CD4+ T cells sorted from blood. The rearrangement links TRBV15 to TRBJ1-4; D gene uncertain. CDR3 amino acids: CATSSPAGSFNEKLFF. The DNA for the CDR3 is TGTGCCACCAGCAGTCCCGCCGGGTCCTTTAATGAAAAACTGTTTTTT.